The table lists the clone carrying this T cell receptor beta chain with a few counts. Per the authors' pipeline: It was from reference gene primer amplification that nucleated cell counts were estimated. Measured with immunoSEQ multiplex PCR; TCRdb has only the in-frame clones, and not every one. V, J and clone size are those of that table, while D and trimming were read from the DNA. The sample holds 200,000 to 300,000 clones, 82% seen once. The entry originates in a study of blood T cell repertoires in COVID-19. About the study: The analysed material was cDNA or gDNA that came from T cells, B-cell-depleted T cells, or PBMCs.

Per germline, CDR1 MNHEY and CDR2 SVGEGT. J was trimmed by 8 bases and V by 6 bases; bases with no gene match: 14. CDR3 size: 15 residues. The sequencing input was peripheral blood. The source of this sequence is a woman aged 55 to 70 with active or convalescent COVID-19. The rearrangement uses TRBV6-2 or TRBV6-3 and TRBJ1-2; 8 positions match TRBD1. CDR3 residues: CASSLTITGGHGYTF. The DNA for the CDR3 is TGTGCCAGCAGCCTAACAATCACAGGGGGGCACGGCTACACCTTC.